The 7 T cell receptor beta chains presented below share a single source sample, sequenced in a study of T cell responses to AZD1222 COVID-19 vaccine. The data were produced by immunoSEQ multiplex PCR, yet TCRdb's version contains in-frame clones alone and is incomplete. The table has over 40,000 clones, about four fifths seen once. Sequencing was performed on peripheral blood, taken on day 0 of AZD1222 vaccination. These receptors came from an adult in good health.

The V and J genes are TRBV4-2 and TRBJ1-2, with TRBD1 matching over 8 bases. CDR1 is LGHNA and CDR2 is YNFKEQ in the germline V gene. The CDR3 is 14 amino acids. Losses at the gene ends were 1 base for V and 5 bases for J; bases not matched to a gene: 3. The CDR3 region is CASSQGRGLYGYTF. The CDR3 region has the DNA TGTGCCAGCAGCCAAGGCAGGGGGCTATATGGCTACACCTTC.

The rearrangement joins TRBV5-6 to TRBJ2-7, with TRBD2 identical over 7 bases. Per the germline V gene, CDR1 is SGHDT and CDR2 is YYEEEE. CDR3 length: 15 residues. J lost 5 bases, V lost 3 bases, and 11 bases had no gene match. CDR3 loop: CASSSYGREWDEQYF. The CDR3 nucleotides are TGTGCCAGCAGCTCGTATGGGCGGGAGTGGGACGAGCAGTACTTC.

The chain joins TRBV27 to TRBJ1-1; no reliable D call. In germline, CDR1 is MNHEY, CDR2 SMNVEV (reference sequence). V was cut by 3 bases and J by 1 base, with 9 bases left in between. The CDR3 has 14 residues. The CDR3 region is CASSFYRRNTEAFF. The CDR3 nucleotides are TGTGCCAGCAGTTTTTACAGACGGAACACTGAAGCTTTCTTT.

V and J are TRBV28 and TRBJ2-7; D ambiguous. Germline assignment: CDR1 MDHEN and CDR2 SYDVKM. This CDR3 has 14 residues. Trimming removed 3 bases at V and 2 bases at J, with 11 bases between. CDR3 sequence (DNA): TGTGCCAGCAGTTTGTCTGACCCCCCCTACGAGCAGTACTTC. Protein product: CASSLSDPPYEQYF.

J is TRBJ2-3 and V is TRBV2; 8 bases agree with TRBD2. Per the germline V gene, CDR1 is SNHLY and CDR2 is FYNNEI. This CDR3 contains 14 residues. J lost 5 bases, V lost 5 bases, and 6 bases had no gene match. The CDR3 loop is CASSFGTSEDTQYF. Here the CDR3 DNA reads TGTGCCAGCAGTTTCGGGACTAGTGAAGATACGCAGTATTTT.

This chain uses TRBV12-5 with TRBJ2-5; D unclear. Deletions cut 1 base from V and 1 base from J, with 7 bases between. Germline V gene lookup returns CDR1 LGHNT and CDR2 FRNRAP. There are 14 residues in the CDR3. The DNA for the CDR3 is TGTGCTAGTGGTTTGGAACATACCCAAGAGACCCAGTACTTC. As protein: CASGLEHTQETQYF.

The CDR3 loop is CASTFAGSLEAFF. As DNA, the CDR3 is TGTGCCAGCACCTTCGCAGGCAGCCTTGAAGCTTTCTTT. V and J are TRBV6-5 and TRBJ1-1; D call uncertain. This CDR3 is 13 amino acids long. Per the germline V gene, CDR1 is MNHEY and CDR2 is SVGAGI. The V gene lost 7 bases and the J gene lost 7 bases, with 16 bases spanning the gap.